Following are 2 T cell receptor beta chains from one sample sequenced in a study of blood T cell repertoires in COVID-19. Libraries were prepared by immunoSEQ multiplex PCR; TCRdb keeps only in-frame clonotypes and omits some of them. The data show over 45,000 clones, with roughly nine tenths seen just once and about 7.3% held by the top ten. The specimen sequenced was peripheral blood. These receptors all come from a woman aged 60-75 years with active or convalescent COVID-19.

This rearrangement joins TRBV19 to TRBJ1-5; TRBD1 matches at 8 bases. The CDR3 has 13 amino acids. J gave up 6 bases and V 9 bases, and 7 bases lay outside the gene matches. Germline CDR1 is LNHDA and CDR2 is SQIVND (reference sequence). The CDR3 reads CASADRGSQPQHF. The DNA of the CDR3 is TGTGCCAGCGCCGACAGGGGTAGTCAGCCCCAGCATTTT.

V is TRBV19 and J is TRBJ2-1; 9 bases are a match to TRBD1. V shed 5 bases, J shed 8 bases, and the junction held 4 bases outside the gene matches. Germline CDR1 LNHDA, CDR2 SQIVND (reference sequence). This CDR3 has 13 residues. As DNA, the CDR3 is TGTGCCAGTAGTGCCTGGACAGGGGATGAGCAGTTCTTC. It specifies CASSAWTGDEQFF.